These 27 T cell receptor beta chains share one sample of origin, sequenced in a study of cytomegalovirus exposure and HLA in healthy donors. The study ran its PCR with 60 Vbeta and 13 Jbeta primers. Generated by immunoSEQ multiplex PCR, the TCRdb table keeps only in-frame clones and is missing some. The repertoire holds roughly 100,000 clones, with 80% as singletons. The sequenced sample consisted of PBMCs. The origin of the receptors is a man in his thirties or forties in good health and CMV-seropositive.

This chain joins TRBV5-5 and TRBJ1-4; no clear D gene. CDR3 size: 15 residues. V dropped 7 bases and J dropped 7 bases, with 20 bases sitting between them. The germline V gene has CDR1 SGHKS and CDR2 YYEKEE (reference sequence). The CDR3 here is CASSALGSPSEKLFF. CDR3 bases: TGTGCCAGCTCAGCCCTAGGGAGCCCCAGTGAAAAACTGTTTTTT.

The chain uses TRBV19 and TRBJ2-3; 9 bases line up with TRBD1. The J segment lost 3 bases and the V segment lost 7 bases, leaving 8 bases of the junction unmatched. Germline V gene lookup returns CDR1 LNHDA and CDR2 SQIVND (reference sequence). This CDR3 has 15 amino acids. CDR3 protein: CASNRQGVRTDTQYF. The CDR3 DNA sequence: TGTGCCAGTAACCGACAGGGGGTTAGGACAGATACGCAGTATTTT.

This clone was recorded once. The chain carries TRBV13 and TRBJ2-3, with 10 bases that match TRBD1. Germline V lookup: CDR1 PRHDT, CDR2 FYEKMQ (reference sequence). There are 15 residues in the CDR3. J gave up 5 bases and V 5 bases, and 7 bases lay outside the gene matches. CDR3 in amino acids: CASSPVGQGEDTQYF. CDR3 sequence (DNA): TGTGCCAGCAGCCCTGTCGGACAGGGGGAAGATACGCAGTATTTT. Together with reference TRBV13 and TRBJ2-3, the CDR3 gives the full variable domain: AAGVIQSPRHLIKEKRETATLKCYPIPRHDTVYWYQQGPGQDPQFLISFYEKMQSDKGSIPDRFSAQQFSDYHSELNMSSLELGDSALYFCASSPVGQGEDTQYFGPGTRLTVL.

The CDR3 here is CASSLDTGSGYGYTF. The CDR3 nucleotides read TGTGCCAGCAGCTTAGATACGGGTTCGGGCTATGGCTACACCTTC. J is TRBJ1-2 and V is TRBV7-8; D unclear. This CDR3 spans 15 amino acids. The germline CDR1 and CDR2 sequences are SGHVS and FQNEAQ. V gave up 1 base and J gave up 4 bases, with 13 bases separating them. Full variable domain (missing parts from reference TRBV7-8 and TRBJ1-2): GAGVSQSPRYKVAKRGQDVALRCDPISGHVSLFWYQQALGQGPEFLTYFQNEAQLDKSGLPSDRFFAERPEGSVSTLKIQRTQQEDSAVYLCASSLDTGSGYGYTFGSGTRLTVV.

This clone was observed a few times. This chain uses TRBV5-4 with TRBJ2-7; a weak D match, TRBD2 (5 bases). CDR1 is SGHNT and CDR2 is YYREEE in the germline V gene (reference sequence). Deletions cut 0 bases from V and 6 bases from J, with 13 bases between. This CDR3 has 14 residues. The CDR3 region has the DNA TGTGCCAGCAGCTTGGAGAGGGTCAAACGCGAGCAGTACTTC. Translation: CASSLERVKREQYF. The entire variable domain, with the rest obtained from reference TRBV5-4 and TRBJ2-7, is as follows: ETGVTQSPTHLIKTRGQQVTLRCSSQSGHNTVSWYQQALGQGPQFIFQYYREEENGRGNFPPRFSGLQFPNYSSELNVNALELDDSALYLCASSLERVKREQYFGPGTRLTVT.

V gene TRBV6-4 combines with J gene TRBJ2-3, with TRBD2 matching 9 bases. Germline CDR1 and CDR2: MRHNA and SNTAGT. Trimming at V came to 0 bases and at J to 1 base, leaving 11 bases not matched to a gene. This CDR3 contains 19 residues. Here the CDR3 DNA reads TGTGCCAGCAGTGACTCAATTAGCGGGGGCCTTGGCCGCACAGATACGCAGTATTTT. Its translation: CASSDSISGGLGRTDTQYF.

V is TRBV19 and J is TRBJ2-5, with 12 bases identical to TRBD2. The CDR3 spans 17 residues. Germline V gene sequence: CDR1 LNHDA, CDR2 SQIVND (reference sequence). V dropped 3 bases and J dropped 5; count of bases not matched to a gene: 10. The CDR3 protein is CASSIGTSGLSLETQYF. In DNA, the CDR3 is TGTGCCAGTAGTATCGGGACTAGCGGGTTAAGTTTGGAGACCCAGTACTTC.

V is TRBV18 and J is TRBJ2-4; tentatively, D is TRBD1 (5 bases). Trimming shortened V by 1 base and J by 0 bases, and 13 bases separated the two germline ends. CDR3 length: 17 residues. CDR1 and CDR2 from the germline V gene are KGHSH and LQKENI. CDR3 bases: TGTGCCAGCTCACCACTGAGACAGTCACTAGCCAAAAACATTCAGTACTTC. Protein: CASSPLRQSLAKNIQYF.

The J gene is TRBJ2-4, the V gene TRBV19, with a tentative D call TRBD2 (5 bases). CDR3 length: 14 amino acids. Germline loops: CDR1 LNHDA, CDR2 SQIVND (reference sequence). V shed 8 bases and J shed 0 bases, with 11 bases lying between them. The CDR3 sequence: CASRGSLAKNIQYF. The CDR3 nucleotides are TGTGCCAGTCGGGGTTCCCTAGCCAAAAACATTCAGTACTTC. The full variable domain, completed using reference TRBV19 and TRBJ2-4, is DGGITQSPKYLFRKEGQNVTLSCEQNLNHDAMYWYRQDPGQGLRLIYYSQIVNDFQKGDIAEGYSVSREKKESFPLTVTSAQKNPTAFYLCASRGSLAKNIQYFGAGTRLSVL.

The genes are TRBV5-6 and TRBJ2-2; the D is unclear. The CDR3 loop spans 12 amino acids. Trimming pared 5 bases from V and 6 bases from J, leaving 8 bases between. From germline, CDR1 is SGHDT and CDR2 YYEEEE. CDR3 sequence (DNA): TGTGCCAGCAGTTCGGTCCCCGGGGAGCTGTTTTTT. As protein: CASSSVPGELFF.

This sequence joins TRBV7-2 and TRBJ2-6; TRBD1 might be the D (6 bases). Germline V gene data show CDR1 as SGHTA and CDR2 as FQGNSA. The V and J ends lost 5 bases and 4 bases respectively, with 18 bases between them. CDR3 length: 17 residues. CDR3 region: CASSGGTFAPGANVLTF. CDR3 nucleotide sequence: TGTGCCAGCAGCGGGGGCACTTTCGCGCCGGGGGCCAACGTCCTGACTTTC.

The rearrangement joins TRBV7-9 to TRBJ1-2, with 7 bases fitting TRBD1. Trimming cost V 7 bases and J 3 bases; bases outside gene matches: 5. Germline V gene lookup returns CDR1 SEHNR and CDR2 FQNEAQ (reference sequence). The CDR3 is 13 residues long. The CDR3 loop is CASTQGDHYGYTF. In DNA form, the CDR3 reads TGTGCCAGCACCCAGGGGGACCACTATGGCTACACCTTC.

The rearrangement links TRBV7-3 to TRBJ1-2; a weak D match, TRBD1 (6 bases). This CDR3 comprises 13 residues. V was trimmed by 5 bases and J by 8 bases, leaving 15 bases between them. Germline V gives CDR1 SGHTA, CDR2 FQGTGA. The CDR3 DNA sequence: TGTGCCAGCAGCACACAGGGAGGGGAGGGCTACACCTTC. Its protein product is CASSTQGGEGYTF.

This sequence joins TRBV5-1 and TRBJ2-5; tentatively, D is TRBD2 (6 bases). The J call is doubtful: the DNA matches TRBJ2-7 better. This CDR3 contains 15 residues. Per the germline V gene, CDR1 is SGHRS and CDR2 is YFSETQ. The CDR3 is CASSPGGTDTYEQYF. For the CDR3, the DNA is TGCGCCAGCAGCCCTGGAGGGACGGATACCTACGAGCAGTACTTC.

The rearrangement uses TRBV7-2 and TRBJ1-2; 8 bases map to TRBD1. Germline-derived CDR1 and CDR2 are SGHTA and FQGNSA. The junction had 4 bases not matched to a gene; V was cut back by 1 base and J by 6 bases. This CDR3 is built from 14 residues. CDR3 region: CASSLEQTGDGYTF. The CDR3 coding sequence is TGTGCCAGCAGCTTAGAGCAGACAGGGGATGGCTACACCTTC.

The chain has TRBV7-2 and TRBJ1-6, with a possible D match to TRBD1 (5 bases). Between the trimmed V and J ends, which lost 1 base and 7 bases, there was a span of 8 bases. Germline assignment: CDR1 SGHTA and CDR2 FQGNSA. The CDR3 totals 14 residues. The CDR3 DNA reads TGTGCCAGCAGCTTAGTCAGGGTGAATTCACCCCTCCACTTT. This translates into CASSLVRVNSPLHF.

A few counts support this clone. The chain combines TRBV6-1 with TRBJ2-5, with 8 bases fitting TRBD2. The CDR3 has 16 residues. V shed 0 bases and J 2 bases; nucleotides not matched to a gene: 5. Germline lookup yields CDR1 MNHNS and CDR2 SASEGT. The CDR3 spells CASSEADGGGQETQYF. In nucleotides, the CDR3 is TGTGCCAGCAGTGAAGCGGACGGCGGGGGGCAAGAGACCCAGTACTTC.

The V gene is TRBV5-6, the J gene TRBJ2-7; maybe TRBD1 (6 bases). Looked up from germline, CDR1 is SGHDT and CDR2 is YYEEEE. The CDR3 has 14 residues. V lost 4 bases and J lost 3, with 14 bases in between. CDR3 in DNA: TGTGCCAGCAGCACCCGGGACATCGGCTACGAGCAGTACTTC. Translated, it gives CASSTRDIGYEQYF. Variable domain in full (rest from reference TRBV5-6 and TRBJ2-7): DAGVTQSPTHLIKTRGQQVTLRCSPKSGHDTVSWYQQALGQGPQFIFQYYEEEERQRGNFPDRFSGHQFPNYSSELNVNALLLGDSALYLCASSTRDIGYEQYFGPGTRLTVT.

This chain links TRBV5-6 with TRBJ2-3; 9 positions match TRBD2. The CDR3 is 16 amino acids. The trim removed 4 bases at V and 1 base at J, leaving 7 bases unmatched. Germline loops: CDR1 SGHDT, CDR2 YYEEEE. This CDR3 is CASSPRVAGGTDTQYF. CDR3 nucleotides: TGTGCCAGCAGCCCCCGGGTAGCGGGGGGCACAGATACGCAGTATTTT. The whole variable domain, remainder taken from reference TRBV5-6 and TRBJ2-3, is DAGVTQSPTHLIKTRGQQVTLRCSPKSGHDTVSWYQQALGQGPQFIFQYYEEEERQRGNFPDRFSGHQFPNYSSELNVNALLLGDSALYLCASSPRVAGGTDTQYFGPGTRLTVL.

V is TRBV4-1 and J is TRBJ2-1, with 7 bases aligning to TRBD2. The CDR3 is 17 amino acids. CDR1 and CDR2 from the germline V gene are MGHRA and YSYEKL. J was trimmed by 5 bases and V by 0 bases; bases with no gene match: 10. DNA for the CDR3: TGCGCCAGCAGCCAAGATCTGGGGCGGGGGAGCGACAATGAGCAGTTCTTC. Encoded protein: CASSQDLGRGSDNEQFF.

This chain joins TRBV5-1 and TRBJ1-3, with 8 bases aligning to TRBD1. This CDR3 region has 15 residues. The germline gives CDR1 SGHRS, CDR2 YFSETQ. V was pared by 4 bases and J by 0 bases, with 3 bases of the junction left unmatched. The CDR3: CASSPTGVSGNTIYF. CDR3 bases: TGCGCCAGCAGCCCGACAGGGGTCTCTGGAAACACCATATATTTT.

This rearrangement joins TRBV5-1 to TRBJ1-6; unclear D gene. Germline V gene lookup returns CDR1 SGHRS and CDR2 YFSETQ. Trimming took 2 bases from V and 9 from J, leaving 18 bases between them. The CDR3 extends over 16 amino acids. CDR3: CASSFERSSLGSPLHF. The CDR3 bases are TGCGCCAGCAGCTTTGAGAGGAGTTCCCTCGGTTCACCCCTCCACTTT.

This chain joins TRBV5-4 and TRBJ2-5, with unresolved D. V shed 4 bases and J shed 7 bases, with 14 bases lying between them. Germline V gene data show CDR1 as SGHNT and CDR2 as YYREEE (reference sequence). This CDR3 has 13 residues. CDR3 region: CASSPRVRVTQYF. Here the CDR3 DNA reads TGTGCCAGCAGCCCCCGAGTACGGGTGACCCAGTACTTC.

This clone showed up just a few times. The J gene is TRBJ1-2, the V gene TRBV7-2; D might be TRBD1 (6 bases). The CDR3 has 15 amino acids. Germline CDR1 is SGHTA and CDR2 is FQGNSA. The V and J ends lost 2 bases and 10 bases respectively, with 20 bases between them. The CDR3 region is CASSLRPGEGVDYTF. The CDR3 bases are TGTGCCAGCAGCTTACGGCCAGGGGAAGGGGTTGACTACACCTTC.

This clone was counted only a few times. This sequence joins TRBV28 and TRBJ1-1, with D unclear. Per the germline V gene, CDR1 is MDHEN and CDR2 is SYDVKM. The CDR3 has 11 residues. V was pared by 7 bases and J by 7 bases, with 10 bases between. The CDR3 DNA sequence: TGTGCCAGCACCCTCCGGGGTGAAGCTTTCTTT. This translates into CASTLRGEAFF.

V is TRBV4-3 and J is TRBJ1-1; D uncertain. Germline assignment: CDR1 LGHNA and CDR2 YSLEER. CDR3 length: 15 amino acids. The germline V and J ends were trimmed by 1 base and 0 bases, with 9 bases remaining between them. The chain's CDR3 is CASSQAASMNTEAFF. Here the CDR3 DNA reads TGCGCCAGCAGCCAAGCCGCCAGTATGAACACTGAAGCTTTCTTT.

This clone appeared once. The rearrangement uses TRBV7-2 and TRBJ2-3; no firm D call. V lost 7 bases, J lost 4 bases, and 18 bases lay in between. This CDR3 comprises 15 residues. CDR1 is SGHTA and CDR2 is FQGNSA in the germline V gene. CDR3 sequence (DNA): TGTGCCAGCACCGCTAAGCCCGGGTTCGCAGATACGCAGTATTTT. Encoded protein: CASTAKPGFADTQYF.